One and the same sample provided the 20 T cell receptor beta chains below, sequenced in a study of OX40 agonist ivuxolimab in advanced cancers. TCRdb's table, derived via immunoSEQ multiplex PCR, lists solely in-frame clones and lacks some. The data contain about 58,000 clones, roughly nine tenths of them seen just once; the ten biggest clones take up roughly 0.77%. Sequences were derived from CD4+ or CD8+ T cells sorted from blood, sampled in a trial of the OX40 agonist ivuxolimab. These receptors came from an adult with an advanced solid tumor such as melanoma, head and neck, liver or kidney cancer.

This clone was found once. The chain uses TRBV19 and TRBJ1-1; D is ambiguous. Trimming pared 6 bases from V and 2 bases from J, leaving 10 bases between. This CDR3 spans 13 amino acids. The germline gives CDR1 LNHDA, CDR2 SQIVND (reference sequence). Here the CDR3 DNA reads TGTGCCAGTAGGACCGATGGCAACACTGAAGCTTTCTTT. Its protein product is CASRTDGNTEAFF.

The rearrangement joins TRBV6-5 to TRBJ2-7; a possible D gene is TRBD2 (5 bases). With 0 bases removed from V and 1 base from J, the gap between germline ends came to 10 bases. The germline V gene encodes CDR1 MNHEY and CDR2 SVGAGI. This CDR3 contains 15 residues. This chain's CDR3 is CASSYSRRASYEQYF. The CDR3 nucleotides are TGTGCCAGCAGTTACTCGAGGCGGGCATCCTACGAGCAGTACTTC.

The chain recombines TRBV7-2 with TRBJ2-1; 14 nucleotides match TRBD2. The V gene's germline CDR1 is SGHTA and CDR2 FQGNSA. Trimming removed 2 bases from V and 7 bases from J; junction bases left unmatched: 4. The CDR3 loop spans 16 amino acids. CDR3 amino acids: CASSLFGTSGSNEQFF. The CDR3 DNA follows: TGTGCCAGCAGCTTATTTGGGACTAGCGGGAGTAATGAGCAGTTCTTC.

The rearrangement joins TRBV30 to TRBJ2-3; 7 bases are a match to TRBD2. This CDR3 has 15 residues. V lost 1 base, J lost 3 bases, and 7 bases stayed unmatched. CDR1 and CDR2 from the germline V gene are GTSNPN and SVGIG (reference sequence). The DNA of the CDR3 is TGTGCCTGGAGTGAAGGAAAAGCGGGAACAGATACGCAGTATTTT. This encodes CAWSEGKAGTDTQYF.

This sequence joins TRBV14 and TRBJ2-1; D unclear. In germline, CDR1 is SGHDN, CDR2 FVKESK. V was shortened by 2 bases and J by 1 base, with 12 bases between the two germline ends. The CDR3 consists of 16 residues. The CDR3 DNA is TGTGCCAGCAGCCAATTGATGGCGTCTTCCTACAATGAGCAGTTCTTC. It specifies CASSQLMASSYNEQFF. Using reference TRBV14 and TRBJ2-1 for the parts outside the CDR3, the full variable domain is EAGVTQFPSHSVIEKGQTVTLRCDPISGHDNLYWYRRVMGKEIKFLLHFVKESKQDESGMPNNRFLAERTGGTYSTLKVQPAELEDSGVYFCASSQLMASSYNEQFFGPGTRLTVL.

The chain recombines TRBV18 with TRBJ2-7; D possibly corresponds to TRBD2 (6 bases). The CDR3 sequence is 14 residues long. V lost 6 bases, J lost 6 bases, and 18 bases lay in between. CDR1 is KGHSH and CDR2 is LQKENI in the germline V gene. CDR3 amino acids: CASSREPGVIEQYF. The CDR3 nucleotides are TGTGCCAGCTCGCGGGAACCGGGCGTTATCGAGCAGTACTTC.

The table lists this clone with a few counts. CDR3 protein: CASSAGGSLVKQYF. The DNA for the CDR3 is TGTGCCAGCAGCGCCGGGGGCTCCCTTGTAAAGCAGTACTTC. The J gene is TRBJ2-7, the V gene TRBV2; D assignment may be TRBD1 or TRBD2 (6 bases each). The CDR3 covers 14 residues. Germline V gives CDR1 SNHLY, CDR2 FYNNEI. V shed 6 bases and J shed 8 bases, with 20 bases lying between them.

CDR3 loop: CASSIRGISYEQYF. Here the CDR3 DNA reads TGTGCCAGTAGTATACGGGGGATTTCCTACGAGCAGTACTTC. V and J are TRBV19 and TRBJ2-7; TRBD2 might be the D (6 bases). CDR1 LNHDA and CDR2 SQIVND come from the germline V gene (reference sequence). V lost 2 bases and J 1 base, leaving 9 bases between the germline ends. CDR3 length: 14 residues.

This clone was recorded once. The chain uses TRBV5-4 and TRBJ2-1; possible D gene TRBD2, 6 bases. The V end was cut by 0 bases, the J end by 3 bases, with 10 bases between. Germline CDR1 SGHNT, CDR2 YYREEE (reference sequence). The CDR3 is made up of 15 amino acids. CDR3 in DNA: TGTGCCAGCAGCTTGGTGGGAGGACTCTACAATGAGCAGTTCTTC. Translated, it gives CASSLVGGLYNEQFF.

V gene TRBV19 combines with J gene TRBJ2-5; TRBD2 aligns across 8 bases. Germline CDR1 reads LNHDA; CDR2 reads SQIVND (reference sequence). With V trimmed by 6 bases and J by 5 bases, 11 bases remained unmatched. This CDR3 is 15 amino acids long. The CDR3 DNA reads TGTGCCAGTAGATCGGGGGGGGGACCCGGCGAGACCCAGTACTTC. Translated: CASRSGGGPGETQYF.

The chain carries TRBV6-4 and TRBJ2-3, with 7 nucleotides matching TRBD2. From germline, CDR1 is MRHNA and CDR2 SNTAGT. Trimming at V came to 6 bases and at J to 4 bases, leaving 10 bases not matched to a gene. The CDR3 totals 15 residues. The CDR3 nucleotides are TGTGCCAGCAGACGGAATAGCGGGTCTTCAGATACGCAGTATTTT. It encodes CASRRNSGSSDTQYF.

The V and J genes are TRBV18 and TRBJ2-3, with D uncertain. The CDR3 spans 12 residues. V was cut by 1 base and J by 4 bases, with 3 bases left in between. Germline V gene sequence: CDR1 KGHSH, CDR2 LQKENI. CDR3 bases: TGTGCCAGCTCACCACGGGCAGATACGCAGTATTTT. It codes for CASSPRADTQYF.

In this sample, this clone turned up once. This chain joins TRBV5-1 and TRBJ1-1; D remains ambiguous. The V and J ends lost 2 bases and 7 bases respectively, with 12 bases between them. Germline V gene sequence: CDR1 SGHRS, CDR2 YFSETQ. There are 13 residues in the CDR3. CDR3 amino acids: CASSLLGSNEAFF. CDR3 coding DNA: TGCGCCAGCAGCTTATTAGGGAGCAATGAAGCTTTCTTT.

V is TRBV28 and J is TRBJ2-5, with D tentatively TRBD1 or TRBD2 (6 bases each). V was clipped by 6 bases and J by 5 bases, with 16 bases between them. This CDR3 region has 14 residues. Per germline, CDR1 MDHEN and CDR2 SYDVKM. In nucleotides, the CDR3 is TGTGCCAGCAGCCAAGGGGGGCGGTTTGAGACCCAGTACTTC. Its translation: CASSQGGRFETQYF.

V is TRBV5-1 and J is TRBJ1-1, with TRBD1 as a possible D gene (5 bases). CDR3 length: 15 residues. The germline gives CDR1 SGHRS, CDR2 YFSETQ. The V end lost 0 bases, the J end lost 6 bases, and 15 bases lay between the germline ends. CDR3 protein: CASSLDGGGWAEAFF. The CDR3 coding sequence is TGCGCCAGCAGCTTGGATGGGGGTGGGTGGGCTGAAGCTTTCTTT. The full variable domain, completed using reference TRBV5-1 and TRBJ1-1, is KAGVTQTPRYLIKTRGQQVTLSCSPISGHRSVSWYQQTPGQGLQFLFEYFSETQRNKGNFPGRFSGRQFSNSRSEMNVSTLELGDSALYLCASSLDGGGWAEAFFGQGTRLTVV.

The rearrangement joins TRBV7-9 to TRBJ1-2, with 7 nucleotides matching TRBD1. There are 15 residues in the CDR3. CDR1 is SEHNR and CDR2 is FQNEAQ in the germline V gene (reference sequence). The ends lost 4 bases at V and 4 bases at J; junction bases unmatched: 9. The CDR3 loop reads CASSSADRVGYGYTF. In DNA, the CDR3 is TGTGCCAGCAGCTCAGCCGACAGGGTCGGCTATGGCTACACCTTC.

V usage is TRBV7-8 and J usage is TRBJ1-4; TRBD1 aligns across 8 bases. Per the germline V gene, CDR1 is SGHVS and CDR2 is FQNEAQ. Trimming removed 5 bases from V and 7 bases from J; junction bases left unmatched: 6. This CDR3 is 14 amino acids long. In nucleotides, the CDR3 is TGTGCCAGCAGCCAGACAGGGGTGGGTGAAAAACTGTTTTTT. Its translation is CASSQTGVGEKLFF.

Concerning this clone itself: Within the sample, other DNA sequences also encode this same CDR3. The chain joins TRBV11-2 to TRBJ1-1, with 11 positions matching TRBD1. This CDR3 is 14 amino acids long. Germline V lookup: CDR1 SGHAT, CDR2 FQNNGV. V lost 3 bases and J lost 4; bases outside the gene matches: 1. CDR3 loop: CASSFGTGGTEAFF. The CDR3 DNA is TGTGCCAGCAGCTTCGGGACAGGGGGCACTGAAGCTTTCTTT.

The chain couples TRBV5-1 to TRBJ1-1, with D perhaps TRBD1 (5 bases). In germline, CDR1 is SGHRS, CDR2 YFSETQ. Trimming cost V 4 bases and J 0 bases, with 13 bases left between them. CDR3 size: 15 residues. The CDR3 DNA reads TGCGCCAGCAGCAGTCTGGGACCGATGAACACTGAAGCTTTCTTT. It is translated as CASSSLGPMNTEAFF.

This clone appeared once. The rearrangement joins TRBV7-2 to TRBJ2-7, with 7 bases matching TRBD2. The junction had 9 bases not matched to a gene; V was cut back by 4 bases and J by 0 bases. Germline values: CDR1 SGHTA, CDR2 FQGNSA. This CDR3 has 16 amino acids. The CDR3 DNA is TGTGCCAGCAGCTCCCTCGCGGGAGAGAGCTCCTACGAGCAGTACTTC. The encoded protein is CASSSLAGESSYEQYF.